What follows are 16 T cell receptor beta chains derived from one specimen sequenced in a study of Graves' ophthalmopathy and Graves' hyperthyroidism. Amplification of the TCR beta CDR3 regions used RNA transcripts (as template). First-round RT-PCR used HTBI primers; second-round multiplex PCR followed. TCRdb reanalysed the multiplex PCR reads using MiXCR and keeps one entry per CDR3 protein. The data show about 410,000 distinct CDR3 sequences, approximately 20% seen once. Sequenced input: peripheral blood. The receptors come from a woman aged 18-29 years with Graves' ophthalmopathy.

This clonotype was picked up a small number of times. V and J are TRBV18 and TRBJ1-3; unclear D gene. Looked up from germline, CDR1 is KGHSH and CDR2 is LQKENI. V dropped 7 bases and J dropped 0 bases, with 13 bases sitting between them. CDR3 length: 15 residues. DNA of the CDR3: TGTGCCAGCTATTCTACGCTAGGCTCTGGAAACACCATATATTTT. Its translation: CASYSTLGSGNTIYF.

This clonotype has a count of ten or more. The chain couples TRBV28 to TRBJ2-7, with 7 bases identical to TRBD2. The CDR3 loop spans 15 amino acids. Germline loops: CDR1 MDHEN, CDR2 SYDVKM. V gave up 5 bases and J gave up 0 bases; unmatched junction bases: 7. The DNA for the CDR3 is TGTGCCAGCAGTCGGTTGGGCGGGAGCTCCTACGAGCAGTACTTC. Translated: CASSRLGGSSYEQYF.

The rearrangement links TRBV2 to TRBJ2-5; D is perhaps TRBD1 (6 bases). CDR1 SNHLY and CDR2 FYNNEI come from the germline V gene. The CDR3 is made up of 17 amino acids. Trimming took off 5 bases at V and 7 bases at J, with 26 bases between the two ends. As DNA, the CDR3 is TGTGCCAGCAGTTCGCCACCGGCGACAGGTGAAGTCGTGACCCAGTACTTC. Translated, it gives CASSSPPATGEVVTQYF. Supplemented by reference TRBV2 and TRBJ2-5, the full variable domain reads EPEVTQTPSHQVTQMGQEVILRCVPISNHLYFYWYRQILGQKVEFLVSFYNNEISEKSEIFDDQFSVERPDGSNFTLKIRSTKLEDSAMYFCASSSPPATGEVVTQYFGPGTRLLVL.

There are many counts of this clonotype. The V call is TRBV6-5, the J call TRBJ2-5, with TRBD1 as a possible D gene (6 bases). The germline CDR1 and CDR2 sequences are MNHEY and SVGAGI. V gave up 0 bases and J gave up 0 bases, with 11 bases separating them. CDR3 length: 16 residues. The CDR3 sequence is CASSYSFTGNQETQYF. DNA for the CDR3: TGTGCCAGCAGTTACTCGTTCACAGGGAACCAAGAGACCCAGTACTTC.

This clonotype was seen only a few times. This chain links TRBV6-2 or TRBV6-3 with TRBJ2-5; 7 nucleotides line up with TRBD2. Trimming took 3 bases from V and 4 from J; bases not matched to a gene: 8. CDR3 size: 15 residues. Germline V gene lookup returns CDR1 MNHEY and CDR2 SVGEGT. CDR3 in amino acids: CASSYSAGEAETQYF. The CDR3 coding sequence is TGTGCCAGCAGTTATTCGGCGGGAGAGGCAGAGACCCAGTACTTC.

This chain joins TRBV28 and TRBJ1-6; 8 nucleotides align to TRBD1. The CDR3 extends over 15 amino acids. In germline, CDR1 is MDHEN, CDR2 SYDVKM. After removal of 3 bases from V and 12 bases from J, the junction contained 10 bases not matched to a gene. The CDR3 DNA follows: TGTGCCAGCAGTTTGGACAGGGCACCCGCTATACCCCTCCACTTT. Protein sequence: CASSLDRAPAIPLHF.

There are many counts of this clonotype. This sequence joins TRBV7-2 and TRBJ2-7; 9 bases agree with TRBD2. The germline CDR1 and CDR2 sequences are SGHTA and FQGNSA. V lost 1 base and J lost 2; bases outside the gene matches: 3. CDR3 size: 15 residues. CDR3 coding DNA: TGTGCCAGCAGCTTAGTGGCTAGCGGGGCCTACGAGCAGTACTTC. Protein: CASSLVASGAYEQYF.

This clonotype was seen many times. The chain carries TRBV29-1 and TRBJ1-5; TRBD1 is a possible D gene (5 bases). Between the trimmed V and J ends, which lost 8 bases and 3 bases, there was a span of 11 bases. Germline CDR1 SQVTM, CDR2 ANQGSEA. The CDR3 runs 12 residues. CDR3 sequence: CSIGGHNQPQHF. CDR3 bases: TGCAGCATAGGAGGACACAATCAGCCCCAGCATTTT.

This chain joins TRBV6-2 or TRBV6-3 and TRBJ1-5, with no clear D. Germline CDR1 reads MNHEY; CDR2 reads SVGEGT. The length of the CDR3 is 14 residues. The ends were cut back, 4 bases at V and 4 bases at J, with 11 bases in the middle. CDR3 sequence (DNA): TGTGCCAGCAGTTTCGAGGGAGGGAATCAGCCCCAGCATTTT. Encoded protein: CASSFEGGNQPQHF.

There are many counts of this clonotype. The rearrangement links TRBV6-1 to TRBJ2-7; TRBD1 agrees at 7 bases. Germline V gene lookup returns CDR1 MNHNS and CDR2 SASEGT. This CDR3 is 17 amino acids long. V shed 2 bases, J shed 3 bases, and the junction held 13 bases outside the gene matches. As DNA, the CDR3 is TGTGCCAGCAGTGAAAGAGGGTGGACAGGACGCCTCTACGAGCAGTACTTC. Amino acid sequence: CASSERGWTGRLYEQYF.

Many counts were recorded for this clonotype. J is TRBJ2-7 and V is TRBV11-2; D is undetermined. Germline assignment: CDR1 SGHAT and CDR2 FQNNGV. V dropped 0 bases and J dropped 3 bases, with 9 bases sitting between them. CDR3 size: 14 residues. CDR3 protein: CASSLDHRNYEQYF. CDR3 nucleotides: TGTGCCAGCAGCTTAGATCACAGAAACTACGAGCAGTACTTC.

In its sample, this clonotype was seen many times. The chain carries TRBV11-1 and TRBJ2-7; the match to TRBD2 covers 16 bases. The CDR3 is 16 amino acids. Germline CDR1 and CDR2: SGHAT and FQDESV (reference sequence). V dropped 5 bases and J dropped 4; count of bases not matched to a gene: 5. The CDR3 sequence is CASSRGLAGGQYEQYF. For the CDR3, the DNA is TGTGCCAGCAGCCGGGGACTAGCGGGAGGGCAGTACGAGCAGTACTTC.

Only one count was recorded for this clonotype. The gene calls are TRBV6-1 and TRBJ2-2; 7 nucleotides match TRBD2. The CDR3 loop spans 15 amino acids. Per the germline V gene, CDR1 is MNHNS and CDR2 is SASEGT. The trim removed 6 bases at V and 5 bases at J, leaving 9 bases unmatched. This CDR3 reads CASRRIAGETGELFF. In nucleotides, the CDR3 is TGTGCCAGCAGGAGAATAGCGGGCGAGACCGGGGAGCTGTTTTTT.

A word on this clonotype: A read error is possible here, since a much larger clone lies one base away. V usage is TRBV18 and J usage is TRBJ1-6; D ambiguous. The CDR3 extends over 14 amino acids. Germline lookup yields CDR1 KGHSH and CDR2 LQKENI. The CDR3 here is CASSPLGRNSPLNF. For the CDR3, the DNA is TGTGCCAGCTCACCCCTTGGGAGGAATTCACCCCTCAACTTT.

This clonotype was counted at least ten times. This chain joins TRBV19 and TRBJ2-5, with D possibly TRBD1 on 6 matching bases. Germline CDR1 is LNHDA and CDR2 is SQIVND (reference sequence). The CDR3 has 12 amino acids. Trimming cost V 7 bases and J 2 bases, with 8 bases left between them. The CDR3 DNA sequence: TGTGCCAGTATTGACAGGCAAGAGACCCAGTACTTC. The encoded protein is CASIDRQETQYF.

This clonotype was counted only a few times. This chain connects TRBV13 to TRBJ2-5, with D maybe TRBD1 (5 bases). The CDR3 covers 15 residues. The germline V gene encodes CDR1 PRHDT and CDR2 FYEKMQ (reference sequence). Trimming removed 3 bases from V and 0 bases from J, with 11 bases in between. CDR3 protein: CASSFYQTDQETQYF. The CDR3 region has the DNA TGTGCCAGCAGCTTCTACCAGACAGACCAAGAGACCCAGTACTTC.